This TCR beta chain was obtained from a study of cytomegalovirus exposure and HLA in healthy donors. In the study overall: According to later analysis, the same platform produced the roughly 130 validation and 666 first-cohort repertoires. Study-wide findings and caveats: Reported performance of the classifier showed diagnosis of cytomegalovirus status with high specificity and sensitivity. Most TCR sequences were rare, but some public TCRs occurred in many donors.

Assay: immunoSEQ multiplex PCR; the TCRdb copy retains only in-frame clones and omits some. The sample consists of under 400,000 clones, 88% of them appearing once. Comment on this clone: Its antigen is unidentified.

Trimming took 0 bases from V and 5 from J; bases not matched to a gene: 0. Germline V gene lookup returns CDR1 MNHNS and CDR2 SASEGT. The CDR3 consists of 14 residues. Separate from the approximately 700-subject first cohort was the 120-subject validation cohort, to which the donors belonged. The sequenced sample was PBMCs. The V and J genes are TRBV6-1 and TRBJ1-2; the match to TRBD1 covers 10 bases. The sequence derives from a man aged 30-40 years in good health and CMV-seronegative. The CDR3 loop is CASSEADRGYGYTF. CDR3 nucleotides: TGTGCCAGCAGTGAAGCGGACAGGGGGTATGGCTACACCTTC.